The T cell receptor (beta chain) described here comes from a study of T cells after yellow fever vaccination. Study-level findings and limits: It was the secondary response that reached its peak faster, day 5 versus 15, but it was weaker. A large majority of primary-vaccination clones showed up again after the booster (96% CD4, around 85% CD8).

Trimming pared 3 bases from V and 5 bases from J, leaving 13 bases between. Germline assignment: CDR1 DFQATT and CDR2 SNEGSKA (reference sequence). The CDR3 covers 13 residues. In TCRdb, the 5' RACE reads were re-called with MiXCR into one record per CDR3 protein. The data hold about 310,000 distinct CDR3 sequences, with roughly 3.5% observed a single time. This clonotype occurred a few times. Its antigen is unknown. The chain links TRBV20-1 to TRBJ2-5; possible D gene TRBD2, 5 bases. Sequencing used PBMCs, obtained on the day of the yellow fever booster vaccination. The receptor was isolated from a man aged 18 to 30 who received the YFV17D yellow fever vaccine. In DNA, the CDR3 is TGCAGTGCTAGTGCACTAGGAGTGGAGACCCAGTACTTC. This gives the protein CSASALGVETQYF.